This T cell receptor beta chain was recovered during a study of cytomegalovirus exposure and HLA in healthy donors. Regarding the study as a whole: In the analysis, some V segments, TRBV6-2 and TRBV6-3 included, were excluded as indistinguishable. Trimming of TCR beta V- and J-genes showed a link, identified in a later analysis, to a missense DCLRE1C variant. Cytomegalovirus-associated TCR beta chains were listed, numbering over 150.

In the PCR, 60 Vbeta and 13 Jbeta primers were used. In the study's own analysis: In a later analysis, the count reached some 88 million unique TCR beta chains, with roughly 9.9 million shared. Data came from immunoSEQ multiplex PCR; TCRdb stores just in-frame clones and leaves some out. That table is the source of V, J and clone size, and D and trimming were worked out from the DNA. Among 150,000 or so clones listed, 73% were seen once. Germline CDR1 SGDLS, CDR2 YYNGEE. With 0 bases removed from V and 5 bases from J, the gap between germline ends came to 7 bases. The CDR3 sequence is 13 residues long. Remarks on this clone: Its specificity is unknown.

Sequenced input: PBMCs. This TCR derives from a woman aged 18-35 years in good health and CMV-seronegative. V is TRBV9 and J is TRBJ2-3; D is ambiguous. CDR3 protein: CASSVGPGDTQYF. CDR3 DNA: TGTGCCAGCAGCGTAGGTCCAGGAGATACGCAGTATTTT.